Listed here are 8 T cell receptor beta chains from one sample, sequenced in a study of neurological immune-mediated disorders. TCRdb redid the calling of the 5' RACE reads with MiXCR, one entry per CDR3 protein. The sample contains 49,000 or so distinct CDR3 sequences, around 4.5% of which appear only once. The sequencing sample was made of PBMCs. The receptor source for this set is a woman aged 60 to 75 with multiple sclerosis.

The rearrangement links TRBV6-1 to TRBJ1-2, with 8 bases aligning to TRBD1. The CDR3 covers 15 residues. The V segment lost 2 bases and the J segment 5 bases; nucleotides outside the gene matches: 7. Germline V lookup: CDR1 MNHNS, CDR2 SASEGT. CDR3 sequence (DNA): TGTGCCAGCAGTGAACAGGGCAGGGGGCGGTATGGCTACACCTTC. This sequence encodes CASSEQGRGRYGYTF.

This clonotype was seen only once. The chain recombines TRBV18 with TRBJ2-7; D gene uncertain. CDR1 and CDR2 (germline): KGHSH, LQKENI. Deletions cut 6 bases from V and 3 bases from J, with 12 bases between. CDR3 size: 13 residues. CDR3 amino acids: CASSLVGVYEQYF. The CDR3 DNA reads TGTGCCAGCTCCCTTGTAGGAGTCTACGAGCAGTACTTC.

This clonotype was recorded many times. This chain connects TRBV14 to TRBJ2-1, with 10 nucleotides matching TRBD2. The CDR3 has 15 residues. V lost 5 bases to trimming and J lost 2 bases; unmatched junction nucleotides: 3. Germline V CDR1 and CDR2: SGHDN, FVKESK. As DNA, the CDR3 is TGTGCCAGCAGCGCCAGCGGGAGGGCCTACAATGAGCAGTTCTTC. It translates to CASSASGRAYNEQFF.

This clonotype was recorded at least ten times. The chain combines TRBV20-1 with TRBJ2-1; 8 bases match TRBD1. Germline-derived CDR1 and CDR2 are DFQATT and SNEGSKA (reference sequence). The ends lost 0 bases at V and 4 bases at J; junction bases unmatched: 14. The CDR3 is made up of 18 amino acids. Written as DNA, the CDR3 is TGCAGTGCTAGAGATACAGGGGTCCACAGGGGGGTATACAATGAGCAGTTCTTC. It specifies CSARDTGVHRGVYNEQFF.

This clonotype was seen many times. The chain recombines TRBV10-2 with TRBJ2-3; the D gene is possibly TRBD2 (5 bases). CDR1 and CDR2 from the germline V gene are WSHSY and SAAADI. CDR3 length: 13 amino acids. V lost 2 bases, J lost 3 bases, and 6 bases lay in between. CDR3 in amino acids: CASSEGETDTQYF. In DNA form, the CDR3 reads TGCGCCAGCAGTGAGGGGGAGACAGATACGCAGTATTTT.

In this sample, this clonotype turned up many times. V is TRBV14 and J is TRBJ1-1, with 7 bases fitting TRBD1. This CDR3 is built from 15 residues. Looked up from germline, CDR1 is SGHDN and CDR2 is FVKESK. Losses at the gene ends were 4 bases for V and 5 bases for J; bases not matched to a gene: 10. As DNA, the CDR3 is TGTGCCAGCAGCCCAGACCCGACAGGGTCAACTGAAGCTTTCTTT. It encodes CASSPDPTGSTEAFF.

The table lists this clonotype with many counts. CDR3 residues: CASSQAARGNTEAFF. The CDR3 region has the DNA TGTGCCAGCAGCCAAGCGGCCAGGGGGAACACTGAAGCTTTCTTT. The chain recombines TRBV7-2 with TRBJ1-1; TRBD1 is a possible D gene (6 bases). Trimming pared 5 bases from V and 1 base from J, leaving 14 bases between. CDR1 and CDR2 (germline): SGHTA, FQGNSA. CDR3 length equals 15 residues.

This clonotype was found a few times. The rearrangement uses TRBV7-8 and TRBJ2-7; 9 nucleotides match TRBD1. The trim removed 5 bases at V and 5 bases at J, leaving 7 bases unmatched. CDR3 size: 14 residues. Germline CDR1 is SGHVS and CDR2 is FQNEAQ. CDR3 amino acids: CASSDYRGRDEQYF. The CDR3 bases are TGTGCCAGCAGCGACTACAGGGGGCGGGACGAGCAGTACTTC.